The sequence of this TCR beta chain was determined in a study of blood T cells in healthy people across ages. Each sample provided at least 5 micrograms of extracted total RNA. With a J-beta primer mix and a sample-barcoded 5' primer, a second PCR ran about 7 to 12 cycles. TCRdb independently ran MiXCR on the 5' RACE reads; one entry per CDR3 protein. The sample contains hundreds of thousands of distinct CDR3 sequences, less than 35% of which appear only once. V dropped 10 bases and J dropped 12 bases, with 19 bases sitting between them. The CDR3 is 13 amino acids. The clonotype was recovered from a woman of 80 years or more in good health. The chain employs TRBV12-3 or TRBV12-4 and TRBJ1-6; D gene unclear. Input material: blood. The CDR3 coding sequence is TGTGCCACCGCATCGGGGTTTGGGAGACCCCTCCACTTT. Amino acids: CATASGFGRPLHF.